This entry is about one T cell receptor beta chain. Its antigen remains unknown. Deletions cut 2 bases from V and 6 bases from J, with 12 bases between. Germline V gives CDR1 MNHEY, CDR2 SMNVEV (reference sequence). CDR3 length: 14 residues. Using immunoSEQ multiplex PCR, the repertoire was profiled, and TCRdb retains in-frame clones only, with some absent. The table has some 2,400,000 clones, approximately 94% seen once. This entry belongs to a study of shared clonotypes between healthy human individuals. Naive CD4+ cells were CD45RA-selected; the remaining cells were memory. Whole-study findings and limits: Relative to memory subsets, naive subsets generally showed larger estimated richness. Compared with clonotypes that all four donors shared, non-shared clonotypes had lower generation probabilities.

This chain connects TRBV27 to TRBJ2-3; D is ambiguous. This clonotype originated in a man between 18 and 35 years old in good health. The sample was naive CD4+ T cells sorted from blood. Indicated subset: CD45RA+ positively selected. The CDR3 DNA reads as TGTGCCAGCAGTTTAGGTAACCTCCTCGATACGCAGTATTTT. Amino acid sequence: CASSLGNLLDTQYF.